These 18 T cell receptor beta chains were all obtained from the same sample, sequenced in a study of vaccination and CD4 T cells after COVID-19. The assay that was used to sequence DNA from cultured CD4+ T cells was the Oncomine TCR Beta short-read assay. TCRdb re-analysed the PCR reads in MiXCR, keeping a single row per CDR3 protein. Of about 26,000 distinct CDR3 sequences listed, about 39% were seen once; the top ten hold roughly a tenth. Treatment in this sample: roughly 11-day PBMC culture with coronavirus spike peptide pools or control peptides (ViraFEST assay). These receptors are not linked to any known antigen. The sequencing sample was made of CD4+ T cells from blood, cultured in vitro. These receptors were obtained from a human donor who had recovered from COVID-19.

The chain carries TRBV29-1 and TRBJ1-2; 12 bases align to TRBD1. CDR1 and CDR2 from the germline V gene are SQVTM and ANQGSEA. Unmatched junction bases numbered 6, after V lost 2 bases and J lost 2 bases. The CDR3 totals 16 residues. CDR3 nucleotide sequence: TGCAGCGTTGAACCCGGGACAGGGGGCGAAAACTATGGCTACACCTTC. This sequence encodes CSVEPGTGGENYGYTF.

This clonotype occurred once. The chain recombines TRBV7-8 with TRBJ2-5; D remains unclear. Trimming pared 3 bases from V and 1 base from J, leaving 9 bases between. The CDR3 covers 14 residues. Germline CDR1 reads SGHVS; CDR2 reads FQNEAQ. The DNA for the CDR3 is TGTGCCAGCAGCTTCTTGGCGGCCCAAGAGACCCAGTACTTC. Its protein is CASSFLAAQETQYF.

V gene TRBV19 combines with J gene TRBJ1-5, with D perhaps TRBD1 (5 bases). There are 17 residues in the CDR3. Trimming cost V 1 base and J 1 base, with 14 bases left between them. Germline assignment: CDR1 LNHDA and CDR2 SQIVND (reference sequence). Here the CDR3 DNA reads TGTGCCAGTAGTATAGGGGGCACTGGGGCGAGCAATCAGCCCCAGCATTTT. This codes for CASSIGGTGASNQPQHF.

The gene calls are TRBV23-1 and TRBJ1-6, with a tentative D call TRBD1 (5 bases). TRBV23-1 carries the ORF label, with uncertain function. This CDR3 is 12 amino acids long. V was cut by 3 bases and J by 18 bases, with 15 bases left in between. The CDR3 coding sequence is TGCGCCAGCAGTCAGACGCAGGGTGCCCCCCACTTT. This sequence encodes CASSQTQGAPHF.

Only a few counts were recorded for this clonotype. The chain is built from TRBV24-1 and TRBJ2-5, with a possible D match to TRBD2 (5 bases). The CDR3 sequence is 15 residues long. Trimming removed 4 bases from V and 5 bases from J, with 16 bases in between. Germline V lookup: CDR1 KGHDR, CDR2 SFDVKD. The CDR3 DNA follows: TGTGCCACCAGTGAGAGCGGCCCGGGGAAGGAGACCCAGTACTTC. Translating gives CATSESGPGKETQYF.

This chain links TRBV6-5 with TRBJ2-7; maybe TRBD1 (6 bases). V was shortened by 0 bases and J by 2 bases, with 8 bases between the two germline ends. Germline assignment: CDR1 MNHEY and CDR2 SVGAGI. The CDR3 is 14 residues long. The DNA of the CDR3 is TGTGCCAGCAGTTACTCGGACAGCACCTACGAGCAGTACTTC. Protein: CASSYSDSTYEQYF.

The rearrangement uses TRBV7-9 and TRBJ2-7, with D possibly being TRBD1 (6 bases). CDR1 SEHNR and CDR2 FQNEAQ come from the germline V gene (reference sequence). Between the trimmed V and J ends, which lost 6 bases and 3 bases, there was a span of 12 bases. CDR3 size: 13 residues. The CDR3 DNA follows: TGTGCCAGCAGGAACAGGGATATCTACGAGCAGTACTTC. Translated, it gives CASRNRDIYEQYF. The full variable domain, in which reference TRBV7-9 and TRBJ2-7 provide the parts outside the CDR3, is DTGVSQNPRHKITKRGQNVTFRCDPISEHNRLYWYRQTLGQGPEFLTYFQNEAQLEKSRLLSDRFSAERPKGSFSTLEIQRTEQGDSAMYLCASRNRDIYEQYFGPGTRLTVT.

V and J are TRBV6-1 and TRBJ1-5; the match to TRBD1 covers 8 bases. Germline CDR1 reads MNHNS; CDR2 reads SASEGT. The CDR3 length is 18 residues. With V trimmed by 5 bases and J by 1 base, 13 bases remained unmatched. The CDR3 here is CASSPRDRRPLSNQPQHF. The CDR3 nucleotides read TGTGCCAGCAGTCCCCGGGACAGGCGACCCCTAAGCAATCAGCCCCAGCATTTT.

V gene TRBV20-1 combines with J gene TRBJ2-3, with D perhaps TRBD2 (5 bases). V shed 5 bases and J shed 2 bases, with 20 bases lying between them. CDR3 length: 16 amino acids. Germline V gene data show CDR1 as DFQATT and CDR2 as SNEGSKA (reference sequence). The CDR3 region is CSARSKTSGYTDTQYF. CDR3 in DNA: TGCAGTGCTCGAAGTAAGACGAGCGGTTACACAGATACGCAGTATTTT.

This clonotype has just one count. The V and J genes are TRBV7-9 and TRBJ1-1, with a possible D match to TRBD1 (6 bases). Germline CDR1 reads SEHNR; CDR2 reads FQNEAQ (reference sequence). V was trimmed by 4 bases and J by 3 bases, leaving 9 bases between them. The CDR3 is made up of 13 amino acids. The CDR3 nucleotides are TGTGCCAGCAGCTCCAGGGGACACACTGAAGCTTTCTTT. It translates to CASSSRGHTEAFF.

The chain carries TRBV28 and TRBJ1-5; 9 bases align to TRBD1. Germline lookup yields CDR1 MDHEN and CDR2 SYDVKM. The CDR3 consists of 15 residues. After removal of 7 bases from V and 5 bases from J, the junction contained 9 bases not matched to a gene. The CDR3 bases are TGTGCCAGCACTGTAGGGACAGGGTTTGATCAGCCCCAGCATTTT. It specifies CASTVGTGFDQPQHF.

This clonotype was detected a few times. The J gene is TRBJ2-1, the V gene TRBV5-1, with TRBD2 as a possible D gene (5 bases). The V end was cut by 5 bases, the J end by 5 bases, with 17 bases between. This CDR3 has 15 amino acids. Germline lookup yields CDR1 SGHRS and CDR2 YFSETQ. The CDR3 DNA reads as TGCGCCAGCAGTGGTGGGTACTCGGGAAACAATGAGCAGTTCTTC. Translated: CASSGGYSGNNEQFF.

This clonotype was seen a handful of times. The chain couples TRBV11-2 to TRBJ1-5, with D possibly being TRBD1 (5 bases). The CDR3 runs 14 residues. Trimming removed 5 bases at V and 3 bases at J, with 11 bases between. Germline loops: CDR1 SGHAT, CDR2 FQNNGV. As DNA, the CDR3 is TGTGCCAGCAGCCAGGGACGTTCCAATCAGCCCCAGCATTTT. Encoded protein: CASSQGRSNQPQHF.

This clonotype was detected only a few times. This chain links TRBV2 with TRBJ1-1, with no clear D. V was cut by 6 bases and J by 1 base, with 12 bases left in between. The CDR3 is made up of 14 amino acids. Germline-derived CDR1 and CDR2 are SNHLY and FYNNEI. The DNA of the CDR3 is TGTGCCAGCAGACCACCAAGCGGGAACACTGAAGCTTTCTTT. Translating gives CASRPPSGNTEAFF.

The chain has TRBV11-2 and TRBJ2-7; 8 positions match TRBD1. V lost 1 base and J lost 6; bases outside the gene matches: 2. Germline V gene lookup returns CDR1 SGHAT and CDR2 FQNNGV. The CDR3 runs 13 residues. This chain's CDR3 is CASSLAQGAEQYF. The CDR3 region has the DNA TGTGCCAGCAGCTTAGCTCAGGGGGCCGAGCAGTACTTC.

This sequence joins TRBV20-1 and TRBJ2-2; 8 nucleotides agree with TRBD1. This CDR3 has 14 amino acids. CDR1 and CDR2 (germline): DFQATT, SNEGSKA (reference sequence). J was trimmed by 4 bases and V by 4 bases; bases with no gene match: 5. The CDR3 DNA follows: TGCAGTGCTACAGGGGGCTGGGTCACCGGGGAGCTGTTTTTT. Translating gives CSATGGWVTGELFF.

This clonotype was counted only a few times. The chain employs TRBV20-1 and TRBJ2-5; D possibly matches TRBD1 or TRBD2 (6 bases each). The germline V gene has CDR1 DFQATT and CDR2 SNEGSKA (reference sequence). V was shortened by 5 bases and J by 2 bases, with 15 bases between the two germline ends. This CDR3 comprises 14 residues. CDR3 in DNA: TGCAGTGCTCCCGTAAGGAGGGGGCAAGAGACCCAGTACTTC. It is translated as CSAPVRRGQETQYF.

A few counts support this clonotype. This sequence joins TRBV6-2 or TRBV6-3 and TRBJ2-4, with 7 bases that match TRBD2. The CDR3 sequence is 15 residues long. The junction had 9 bases not matched to a gene; V was cut back by 4 bases and J by 6 bases. Germline CDR1 and CDR2: MNHEY and SVGEGT. CDR3: CASSSIRGRVNIQYF. In DNA, the CDR3 is TGTGCCAGCAGTTCAATTCGGGGGAGGGTAAACATTCAGTACTTC.